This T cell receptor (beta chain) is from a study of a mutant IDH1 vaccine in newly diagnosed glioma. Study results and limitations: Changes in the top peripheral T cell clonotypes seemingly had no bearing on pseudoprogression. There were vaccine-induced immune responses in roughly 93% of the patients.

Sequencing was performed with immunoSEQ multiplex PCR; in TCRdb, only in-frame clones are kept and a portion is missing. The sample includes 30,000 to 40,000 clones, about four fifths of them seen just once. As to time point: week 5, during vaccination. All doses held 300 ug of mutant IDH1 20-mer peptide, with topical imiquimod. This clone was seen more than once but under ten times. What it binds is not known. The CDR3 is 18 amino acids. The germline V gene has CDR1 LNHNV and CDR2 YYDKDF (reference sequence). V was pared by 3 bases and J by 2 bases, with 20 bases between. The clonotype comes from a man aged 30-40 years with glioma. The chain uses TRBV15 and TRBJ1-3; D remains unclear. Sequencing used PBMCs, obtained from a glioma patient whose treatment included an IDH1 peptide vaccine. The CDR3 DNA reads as TGTGCCACCAGCAGCGGGGTTCGATCGAGGACTGCTGGAAACACCATATATTTT. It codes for CATSSGVRSRTAGNTIYF. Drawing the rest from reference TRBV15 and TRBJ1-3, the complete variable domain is DAMVIQNPRYQVTQFGKPVTLSCSQTLNHNVMYWYQQKSSQAPKLLFHYYDKDFNNEADTPDNFQSRRPNTSFCFLDIRSPGLGDTAMYLCATSSGVRSRTAGNTIYFGEGSWLTVV.